Following are 29 T cell receptor beta chains from one sample sequenced in a study of blood T cell repertoires in COVID-19. This table comes from immunoSEQ multiplex PCR, and its TCRdb copy is limited to in-frame clones, with some not included. The table includes under 550,000 clones, 70% to 90% detected once. The sequenced material came from peripheral blood. The receptors originated from a man between 18 and 29 years old with COVID-19, enrolled during active disease.

V gene TRBV7-9 combines with J gene TRBJ1-2, with D tentatively TRBD1 (5 bases). Germline CDR1 is SEHNR and CDR2 is FQNEAQ (reference sequence). The CDR3 contains 17 residues. V shed 3 bases and J shed 8 bases, with 25 bases lying between them. Here the CDR3 reads CASSFGGTPLGRSGYTF. The DNA of the CDR3 is TGTGCCAGCAGCTTCGGGGGGACTCCCCTAGGGCGGTCGGGCTACACCTTC.

V gene TRBV2 combines with J gene TRBJ2-7; 7 nucleotides align to TRBD2. The CDR3 is 16 amino acids. Unmatched junction bases numbered 9, after V lost 0 bases and J lost 4 bases. The germline V gene encodes CDR1 SNHLY and CDR2 FYNNEI. CDR3 in DNA: TGTGCCAGCAGTGAAGCGAAGGCGGGAGTCCTGTACGAGCAGTACTTC. Translating gives CASSEAKAGVLYEQYF. Full variable domain (missing parts from reference TRBV2 and TRBJ2-7): EPEVTQTPSHQVTQMGQEVILRCVPISNHLYFYWYRQILGQKVEFLVSFYNNEISEKSEIFDDQFSVERPDGSNFTLKIRSTKLEDSAMYFCASSEAKAGVLYEQYFGPGTRLTVT.

The chain combines TRBV19 with TRBJ1-1; no reliable D call. V was clipped by 7 bases and J by 0 bases, with 18 bases between them. The CDR3 is 16 residues long. Germline V gives CDR1 LNHDA, CDR2 SQIVND (reference sequence). In nucleotides, the CDR3 is TGTGCCAGTACCCATATCGGAGGGCAGTTGAACACTGAAGCTTTCTTT. This gives the protein CASTHIGGQLNTEAFF. The variable domain in full, completed from reference TRBV19 and TRBJ1-1, reads DGGITQSPKYLFRKEGQNVTLSCEQNLNHDAMYWYRQDPGQGLRLIYYSQIVNDFQKGDIAEGYSVSREKKESFPLTVTSAQKNPTAFYLCASTHIGGQLNTEAFFGQGTRLTVV.

The J gene is TRBJ2-3, the V gene TRBV11-2; possibly TRBD1 for D (5 bases). CDR1 is SGHAT and CDR2 is FQNNGV in the germline V gene. The V end lost 4 bases, the J end lost 2 bases, and 10 bases lay between the germline ends. This CDR3 spans 14 amino acids. The CDR3 sequence is CASSSRQITDTQYF. The CDR3, as DNA: TGTGCCAGCAGCTCAAGACAGATCACAGATACGCAGTATTTT.

J is TRBJ1-5 and V is TRBV23-1; no reliable D call. TRBV23-1 is sorted into the ORF group, with uncertain function. V was clipped by 0 bases and J by 0 bases, with 12 bases between them. The CDR3 sequence is 17 residues long. The CDR3 is CASSQSSRQYSNQPQHF. For the CDR3, the DNA is TGCGCCAGCAGTCAATCGTCCAGGCAATATAGCAATCAGCCCCAGCATTTT.

The rearrangement uses TRBV18 and TRBJ2-6, with TRBD1 as a possible D gene (5 bases). Germline CDR1 KGHSH, CDR2 LQKENI. This CDR3 has 17 amino acids. V lost 3 bases and J lost 0, with 12 bases in between. This CDR3 reads CASSPGPTVSGANVLTF. CDR3 in DNA: TGTGCCAGCTCACCGGGGCCGACAGTCTCTGGGGCCAACGTCCTGACTTTC.

The chain carries TRBV4-1 and TRBJ2-7; no clear D. Germline V gene data show CDR1 as MGHRA and CDR2 as YSYEKL. Deletions cut 3 bases from V and 2 bases from J, with 11 bases between. The CDR3 is 14 residues long. The CDR3 reads CASSQATLAYEQYF. DNA of the CDR3: TGCGCCAGCAGCCAGGCGACACTTGCCTACGAGCAGTACTTC.

This chain joins TRBV6-5 and TRBJ1-2; 7 nucleotides line up with TRBD1. Germline lookup yields CDR1 MNHEY and CDR2 SVGAGI. The V and J ends lost 6 bases and 8 bases, in that order; junction bases with no gene match: 12. The CDR3 is made up of 14 amino acids. The DNA for the CDR3 is TGTGCCAGCAGCAAAGACAGGGACATTAAAGGCTACACCTTC. This translates into CASSKDRDIKGYTF.

CDR3 sequence (DNA): TGTGCCACCAGCAGAGTCCCTCGGAGCGGCCCCACGGAGACCCAGTACTTC. Translation: CATSRVPRSGPTETQYF. This chain links TRBV15 with TRBJ2-5; TRBD2 is a possible D gene (5 bases). Trimming pared 1 base from V and 5 bases from J, leaving 20 bases between. The germline V gene encodes CDR1 LNHNV and CDR2 YYDKDF (reference sequence). This CDR3 has 17 amino acids.

This clone was detected once. The chain combines TRBV28 with TRBJ2-5; TRBD1 matches at 7 bases. Trimming at V came to 3 bases and at J to 2 bases, leaving 9 bases not matched to a gene. Germline V lookup: CDR1 MDHEN, CDR2 SYDVKM. This CDR3 contains 16 residues. The CDR3 is CASSLYRDRKQETQYF. In DNA, the CDR3 is TGTGCCAGCAGTTTGTACCGGGACAGAAAACAAGAGACCCAGTACTTC.

This rearrangement joins TRBV6-5 to TRBJ2-1; 9 bases fit TRBD2. Trimming at V came to 7 bases and at J to 8 bases, leaving 9 bases not matched to a gene. The CDR3 loop spans 14 amino acids. Germline lookup yields CDR1 MNHEY and CDR2 SVGAGI. The CDR3 loop is CASTQPSGTYEQFF. For the CDR3, the DNA is TGTGCCAGCACCCAGCCTAGCGGGACCTATGAGCAGTTCTTC.

The J gene is TRBJ2-7, the V gene TRBV3-1 (or the pseudogene TRBV3-2); D might be TRBD1 (6 bases). Trimming stripped 2 bases from V and 6 bases from J, with 17 bases between. The CDR3 extends over 15 amino acids. In germline, CDR1 is LGHDT, CDR2 YNNKEL (reference sequence). The CDR3: CASSQHPLQGGEQYF. The CDR3 coding sequence is TGTGCCAGCAGCCAACACCCCTTACAGGGTGGCGAGCAGTACTTC.

The chain combines TRBV5-1 with TRBJ2-1, with TRBD1 matching over 7 bases. The V and J ends lost 4 bases and 4 bases, in that order; junction bases with no gene match: 8. Germline V gives CDR1 SGHRS, CDR2 YFSETQ. The CDR3 contains 15 residues. CDR3 in amino acids: CASSMDRKTYNEQFF. In DNA form, the CDR3 reads TGCGCCAGCAGCATGGACAGGAAAACTTACAATGAGCAGTTCTTC.

This sequence joins TRBV5-1 and TRBJ2-4; D is possibly TRBD2 (5 bases). The germline V gene encodes CDR1 SGHRS and CDR2 YFSETQ. With 5 bases removed from V and 7 bases from J, the gap between germline ends came to 16 bases. The length of the CDR3 is 14 residues. CDR3 bases: TGCGCCAGCAGAAGGACCGGCCGGGGTAACATTCAGTACTTC. This sequence encodes CASRRTGRGNIQYF. Full variable domain (remainder filled in from reference TRBV5-1 and TRBJ2-4): KAGVTQTPRYLIKTRGQQVTLSCSPISGHRSVSWYQQTPGQGLQFLFEYFSETQRNKGNFPGRFSGRQFSNSRSEMNVSTLELGDSALYLCASRRTGRGNIQYFGAGTRLSVL.

The genes are TRBV19 and TRBJ2-3; TRBD2 matches 9 bases. The V segment lost 3 bases and the J segment 7 bases; nucleotides outside the gene matches: 11. Germline V gene data show CDR1 as LNHDA and CDR2 as SQIVND (reference sequence). The CDR3 length is 16 residues. CDR3 protein: CASSIEAGLAANTQYF. The CDR3 DNA is TGTGCCAGTAGTATTGAAGCGGGACTAGCCGCTAATACGCAGTATTTT.

The V and J genes are TRBV11-2 and TRBJ2-7; 11 nucleotides line up with TRBD1. Germline V gene lookup returns CDR1 SGHAT and CDR2 FQNNGV. The V and J ends lost 5 bases and 6 bases, in that order; junction bases with no gene match: 15. This CDR3 spans 17 amino acids. The CDR3 DNA is TGTGCCAGCAGCCCGTGGACAGGGGGCGTCCAGGTTCTCGAGCAGTACTTC. This translates into CASSPWTGGVQVLEQYF.

The rearrangement links TRBV11-2 to TRBJ1-1, with 8 bases that match TRBD1. The CDR3 sequence is 15 residues long. Germline values: CDR1 SGHAT, CDR2 FQNNGV. V shed 2 bases, J shed 0 bases, and the junction held 2 bases outside the gene matches. The CDR3 spells CASSLLGQVNTEAFF. CDR3 in DNA: TGTGCCAGCAGCTTACTGGGACAGGTGAACACTGAAGCTTTCTTT.

The V call is TRBV30, the J call TRBJ2-7; 9 bases align to TRBD2. The CDR3 runs 14 residues. The J segment lost 0 bases and the V segment lost 2 bases, leaving 2 bases of the junction unmatched. Germline loops: CDR1 GTSNPN, CDR2 SVGIG (reference sequence). The CDR3 DNA reads TGTGCCTGGAGTCTAGCGGGAAGCTCCTACGAGCAGTACTTC. Encoded protein: CAWSLAGSSYEQYF.

The V and J genes are TRBV18 and TRBJ2-5; no definite D call. From germline, CDR1 is KGHSH and CDR2 LQKENI. This CDR3 region has 14 residues. The V end was cut by 2 bases, the J end by 5 bases, with 12 bases between. This chain's CDR3 is CASSPGARWETQYF. CDR3 DNA sequence: TGTGCCAGCTCACCAGGAGCACGGTGGGAGACCCAGTACTTC.

The J gene is TRBJ2-1, the V gene TRBV7-3, with 7 bases identical to TRBD2. This CDR3 region has 17 residues. Germline assignment: CDR1 SGHTA and CDR2 FQGTGA. V shed 6 bases, J shed 4 bases, and the junction held 15 bases outside the gene matches. The CDR3 DNA sequence: TGTGCCAGCAGTCGGTACGGGGCGGGAGTTGGTTACAATGAGCAGTTCTTC. Its translation: CASSRYGAGVGYNEQFF.

The rearrangement joins TRBV6-4 to TRBJ2-5, with a tentative D call TRBD2 (6 bases). This CDR3 comprises 12 residues. Germline CDR1 MRHNA, CDR2 SNTAGT. Trimming took 11 bases from V and 3 from J, leaving 13 bases between them. The CDR3 coding sequence is TGTGCCCGCTCTAGGAGGGAAGAGACCCAGTACTTC. Translation: CARSRREETQYF.

The rearrangement joins TRBV5-4 to TRBJ1-1, with TRBD1 matching 7 bases. Germline V gene data show CDR1 as SGHNT and CDR2 as YYREEE (reference sequence). CDR3 size: 15 residues. The V and J ends lost 10 bases and 2 bases, in that order; junction bases with no gene match: 14. The CDR3 is CAGEVQGQSNTEAFF. The DNA of the CDR3 is TGTGCCGGAGAAGTCCAGGGACAGAGTAACACTGAAGCTTTCTTT.

The chain links TRBV3-1 (or the pseudogene TRBV3-2) to TRBJ2-3; TRBD1 might be the D (6 bases). The length of the CDR3 is 15 residues. V lost 5 bases to trimming and J lost 0 bases, with 12 bases between them. CDR1 and CDR2 from the germline V gene are LGHDT and YNNKEL (reference sequence). The CDR3 DNA is TGTGCCAGCAGCACACAGGGCGTTAGCACAGATACGCAGTATTTT. The encoded protein is CASSTQGVSTDTQYF.

This rearrangement joins TRBV5-6 to TRBJ1-2, with D perhaps matching TRBD1 (5 bases). V lost 1 base to trimming and J lost 6 bases, with 13 bases between them. This CDR3 is built from 14 residues. Germline lookup yields CDR1 SGHDT and CDR2 YYEEEE. CDR3 amino acids: CASSLWRGIDGYTF. The CDR3 DNA sequence: TGTGCCAGCAGCTTGTGGCGGGGGATCGATGGCTACACCTTC.

J is TRBJ1-6 and V is TRBV15; TRBD1 agrees at 9 bases. This CDR3 spans 16 amino acids. Germline CDR1 LNHNV, CDR2 YYDKDF (reference sequence). Losses at the gene ends were 2 bases for V and 6 bases for J; bases not matched to a gene: 5. CDR3 DNA sequence: TGTGCCACCAGCAGATTTCCGGGACAGGGTAATTCACCCCTCCACTTT. Translated: CATSRFPGQGNSPLHF.

The rearrangement joins TRBV6-4 to TRBJ2-1; TRBD1 matches at 7 bases. Germline-derived CDR1 and CDR2 are MRHNA and SNTAGT. V was pared by 4 bases and J by 7 bases, with 4 bases of the junction left unmatched. The CDR3 is made up of 13 amino acids. CDR3 protein: CASSGRQGNEQFF. The CDR3 DNA is TGTGCCAGCAGTGGGAGACAGGGTAATGAGCAGTTCTTC.

The count of this clone is one. The genes are TRBV5-1 and TRBJ1-2; 10 nucleotides align to TRBD1. Germline CDR1 and CDR2: SGHRS and YFSETQ. This CDR3 contains 13 residues. After removal of 4 bases from V and 8 bases from J, the junction contained 5 bases not matched to a gene. The CDR3 region is CASSNDRGQGYTF. The CDR3 DNA reads TGCGCCAGCAGCAACGACAGGGGGCAAGGCTACACCTTC.

The chain combines TRBV2 with TRBJ2-3; 7 bases agree with TRBD1. The CDR3 sequence is 13 residues long. J lost 6 bases, V lost 6 bases, and 6 bases had no gene match. Germline CDR1 SNHLY, CDR2 FYNNEI. The CDR3, as DNA: TGTGCCAGCAGACCGACAGGGACCGATACGCAGTATTTT. Protein product: CASRPTGTDTQYF. The variable domain in full, with the rest retrieved from reference TRBV2 and TRBJ2-3, is EPEVTQTPSHQVTQMGQEVILRCVPISNHLYFYWYRQILGQKVEFLVSFYNNEISEKSEIFDDQFSVERPDGSNFTLKIRSTKLEDSAMYFCASRPTGTDTQYFGPGTRLTVL.

The chain joins TRBV5-8 to TRBJ1-1, with D unclear. Trimming left V 0 bases short and J 5 bases short, with 11 bases between. The germline V gene has CDR1 SGHTS and CDR2 YDEGEE. CDR3 size: 14 residues. CDR3: CASSLGGGKTEAFF. The CDR3 DNA follows: TGTGCCAGCAGCTTGGGAGGTGGAAAAACTGAAGCTTTCTTT.